These T cell receptor beta chains were read from a single sample in a study of T cells in Graves' hyperthyroidism and ophthalmopathy. TCRdb reprocessed the multiplex PCR reads with MiXCR, giving one entry per CDR3 protein. The sample includes around 380,000 distinct CDR3 sequences, less than 15% seen only once; the top ten take 20% to 25%. The sequenced sample consisted of blood. These receptors all stem from a man aged 30-40 years with Graves' hyperthyroidism that later progressed to Graves' ophthalmopathy. CDR3s include the opening cysteine and the closing phenylalanine or tryptophan. A D gene is named only where the DNA matches it firmly. Rows may omit the clone size; those that give it use once, few, many or a size class.

J gene: TRBJ1-4
V gene: TRBV4-1
clone size: few
CDR3 length: 18
D gene: TRBD1
CDR3 DNA: TGCGCCAGCAGCCCTACCTCCCCGGACAGGGCGCAGAATGAAAAACTGTTTTTT
CDR3 protein: CASSPTSPDRAQNEKLFF

J gene: TRBJ1-5
V gene: TRBV11-2
clone size: many
CDR3 length: 13
D gene: NA
CDR3 DNA: TGTGCCAGCAGCCCTTCTAGGGGGCAGCCCCAGCATTTT
CDR3 protein: CASSPSRGQPQHF

J gene: TRBJ1-6
V gene: TRBV4-2
clone size: NA
CDR3 length: 13
D gene: NA
CDR3 DNA: TGTGCCAGCAGCCAAGAGGTTTATTCACCCCTCCACTTT
CDR3 protein: CASSQEVYSPLHF

J gene: TRBJ1-5
V gene: TRBV27
clone size: NA
CDR3 length: 15
D gene: NA
CDR3 DNA: TGTGCCAGCAGTTTCGGGGGCGCGAGCAATCAGCCCCAGCATTTT
CDR3 protein: CASSFGGASNQPQHF

J gene: TRBJ1-1
V gene: TRBV2
clone size: many
CDR3 length: 13
D gene: NA
CDR3 DNA: TGTGCCAGCAGTCATTCATCGAACACTGAAGCTTTCTTT
CDR3 protein: CASSHSSNTEAFF

J gene: TRBJ2-3
V gene: TRBV5-1
clone size: NA
CDR3 length: 12
D gene: TRBD1
CDR3 DNA: TGCGCCAGCAGCTTAGGGGACAGGGCGCGGTATTTT
CDR3 protein: CASSLGDRARYF

J gene: TRBJ1-4
V gene: TRBV11-2
clone size: many
CDR3 length: 13
D gene: NA
CDR3 DNA: TGTGCCAGCAGCCTCCAGGGGAATGAAAAACTGTTTTTT
CDR3 protein: CASSLQGNEKLFF

J gene: TRBJ1-1
V gene: TRBV7-9
clone size: many
CDR3 length: 13
D gene: NA
CDR3 DNA: TGTGCCAGCAGCCCGGACAGTTACACTGAAGCTTTCTTT
CDR3 protein: CASSPDSYTEAFF

J gene: TRBJ2-5
V gene: TRBV11-2
clone size: many
CDR3 length: 11
D gene: NA
CDR3 DNA: TGTGCCAGCAGCACCACGGAGACCCAGTACTTC
CDR3 protein: CASSTTETQYF

J gene: TRBJ1-5
V gene: TRBV7-2
clone size: few
CDR3 length: 15
D gene: NA
CDR3 DNA: TGTGCCAGCAGCCTCCTCGGGGGCGCGGAACAGCCCCAGCATTTT
CDR3 protein: CASSLLGGAEQPQHF

J gene: TRBJ2-7
V gene: TRBV6-1
clone size: NA
CDR3 length: 11
D gene: NA
CDR3 DNA: TGTGCCAGCGGAGGGAATTACGAGCAGTACTTC
CDR3 protein: CASGGNYEQYF

J gene: TRBJ2-1
V gene: TRBV19
clone size: NA
CDR3 length: 16
D gene: TRBD1
CDR3 DNA: TGTGCCGGTGGCATAATGACGGGACAGGGGAGCAATGAGCAGTTCTTC
CDR3 protein: CAGGIMTGQGSNEQFF

J gene: TRBJ2-2
V gene: TRBV3-1
clone size: NA
CDR3 length: 14
D gene: NA
CDR3 DNA: TGTACCAGCAGCCAAGCATATAACACCGGGGAGCTGTTTTTT
CDR3 protein: CTSSQAYNTGELFF

J gene: TRBJ1-1
V gene: TRBV5-1
clone size: many
CDR3 length: 15
D gene: NA
CDR3 DNA: TGCGCCAGCAGCTTGTCCGCAGGGCTGAACACTGAAGCTTTCTTT
CDR3 protein: CASSLSAGLNTEAFF

J gene: TRBJ1-3
V gene: TRBV28
clone size: NA
CDR3 length: 13
D gene: TRBD1
CDR3 DNA: TGTGCCAGCAGAGGGGGCGGACTAGACACCATATATTTT
CDR3 protein: CASRGGGLDTIYF

J gene: TRBJ2-5
V gene: TRBV6-1
clone size: many
CDR3 length: 14
D gene: NA
CDR3 DNA: TGTGCCAGCAGTGAGACAAGACTCCAAGAGACCCAGTACTTC
CDR3 protein: CASSETRLQETQYF

J gene: TRBJ2-5
V gene: TRBV5-6
clone size: few
CDR3 length: 12
D gene: TRBD2
CDR3 DNA: TGTGCCAGCACAACTAGCGAAGAGACCCAGTACTTC
CDR3 protein: CASTTSEETQYF

J gene: TRBJ1-2
V gene: TRBV11-3
clone size: NA
CDR3 length: 14
D gene: TRBD1
CDR3 DNA: TGTGCCAGCAGCTTTAGAGACAGGGGGCATGGCTACACCTTC
CDR3 protein: CASSFRDRGHGYTF

J gene: TRBJ2-1
V gene: TRBV20-1
clone size: NA
CDR3 length: 15
D gene: TRBD1
CDR3 DNA: TGCAGTGCTAGAGATCAGGACAGGGTAAGGAATGAGCAGTTCTTC
CDR3 protein: CSARDQDRVRNEQFF

J gene: TRBJ1-6
V gene: TRBV19
clone size: NA
CDR3 length: 15
D gene: TRBD1
CDR3 DNA: TGTGCCAGTAGTACAGCGGGACAGGGAAATTCACCCCTCCACTTT
CDR3 protein: CASSTAGQGNSPLHF